This T cell receptor beta chain was sequenced in a study of blood T cell repertoires in COVID-19. About the research overall: Specimens from acute and convalescent COVID-19 originated in the United States, Italy and Spain.

Individuals drawn from 20 to 30 US areas were roughly 18 to 95 years old. The recovered donors of Cohort 3 showed two negative PCRs, clearance, or symptom resolution. Per the authors' pipeline: Amplification of reference gene primers was used by the study to estimate nucleated cell counts. The method was immunoSEQ multiplex PCR; TCRdb's version includes in-frame clones alone and lacks a portion of them. D and trimming come from the DNA, and the V and J calls and clone size come from that table. The table has roughly 250,000 clones, around 87% seen once. The sequencing sample was made of PBMCs or T cells enriched from blood (not recorded which). The receptor's source is a woman aged 50 to 60 who had recovered from COVID-19.

CDR3 in amino acids: CASSLRDRMGQPQHF. The CDR3 DNA reads as TGTGCCAGCAGTTTAAGGGACAGGATGGGCCAGCCCCAGCATTTT. The chain uses TRBV28 and TRBJ1-5; 8 bases line up with TRBD1. There are 15 residues in the CDR3. Looked up from germline, CDR1 is MDHEN and CDR2 is SYDVKM. V trimming: 2 bases; J trimming: 7 bases; junction bases outside the gene matches: 7.